Following are 9 T cell receptor beta chains from one sample sequenced in a study of identical twins. TCRdb re-called the 5' RACE reads with MiXCR, one entry per CDR3 protein. The sample consists of over 550,000 distinct CDR3 sequences, roughly 6.6% of them appearing once. These records were also assigned to another study, of yellow fever vaccine responses in identical twins.

The source material was PBMCs. All receptors derive from a woman aged 18 to 35 in good health.

In this sample, this clonotype turned up many times. V is TRBV5-1 and J is TRBJ2-2, with D perhaps TRBD1 (6 bases). Germline CDR1 SGHRS, CDR2 YFSETQ. V gave up 5 bases and J gave up 3 bases, with 17 bases separating them. CDR3 length equals 16 residues. The CDR3 spells CASSLAGTRDTGELFF. The DNA of the CDR3 is TGCGCCAGCAGTCTGGCCGGGACACGAGACACCGGGGAGCTGTTTTTT.

This chain uses TRBV15 with TRBJ2-1; maybe TRBD2 (5 bases). The V end was cut by 1 base, the J end by 5 bases, with 21 bases between. The CDR3 covers 18 residues. Germline V lookup: CDR1 LNHNV, CDR2 YYDKDF (reference sequence). The CDR3: CATSRALLDRAVNNEQFF. In DNA, the CDR3 is TGTGCCACCAGCAGAGCCCTACTAGATCGTGCGGTGAACAATGAGCAGTTCTTC.

The chain couples TRBV18 to TRBJ2-7; 10 bases line up with TRBD1. Trimming at V came to 6 bases and at J to 3 bases, leaving 8 bases not matched to a gene. This CDR3 has 15 residues. Germline V gene lookup returns CDR1 KGHSH and CDR2 LQKENI. The CDR3 is CASSTGTGDFYEQYV. CDR3 DNA sequence: TGTGCCAGCTCGACCGGGACAGGGGACTTCTACGAGCAGTACGTC.

The chain carries TRBV3-1 and TRBJ2-5; 7 nucleotides agree with TRBD2. The CDR3 length is 16 residues. Per germline, CDR1 LGHDT and CDR2 YNNKEL (reference sequence). The V segment lost 1 base and the J segment 3 bases; nucleotides outside the gene matches: 8. The CDR3 region has the DNA TGTGCCAGCAGCCAAGGTCGGAGCGGGGTGAAAGAGACCCAGTACTTC. Amino acid sequence: CASSQGRSGVKETQYF.

This clonotype was found many times. V usage is TRBV5-1 and J usage is TRBJ1-4, with TRBD1 matching 10 bases. CDR1 and CDR2 from the germline V gene are SGHRS and YFSETQ. CDR3 length equals 16 residues. Losses at the gene ends were 0 bases for V and 5 bases for J; bases not matched to a gene: 4. CDR3 sequence reads: CASSLGQGAKNEKLFF. The CDR3 DNA is TGCGCCAGCAGCTTGGGACAGGGGGCGAAGAATGAAAAACTGTTTTTT. The whole variable domain, filled in from reference TRBV5-1 and TRBJ1-4, reads KAGVTQTPRYLIKTRGQQVTLSCSPISGHRSVSWYQQTPGQGLQFLFEYFSETQRNKGNFPGRFSGRQFSNSRSEMNVSTLELGDSALYLCASSLGQGAKNEKLFFGSGTQLSVL.

This clonotype has at least ten counts. The rearrangement uses TRBV20-1 and TRBJ1-4; D not certain. Germline V gives CDR1 DFQATT, CDR2 SNEGSKA (reference sequence). The V end lost 5 bases, the J end lost 7 bases, and 20 bases lay between the germline ends. The CDR3 is made up of 15 amino acids. The CDR3 DNA reads as TGCAGTGCTCCAAGAGCGACACACGGGAGTGAAAAACTGTTTTTT. Amino acid sequence: CSAPRATHGSEKLFF.

This clonotype showed up just a few times. The chain joins TRBV27 to TRBJ1-2, with unresolved D. This CDR3 contains 16 residues. CDR1 and CDR2 from the germline V gene are MNHEY and SMNVEV (reference sequence). V was shortened by 6 bases and J by 8 bases, with 25 bases between the two germline ends. The CDR3, as DNA: TGTGCCAGCAGCCCACGAAGCGACGGACTACAGAGGGGCTACACCTTC. Translation: CASSPRSDGLQRGYTF.

This clonotype has just a few counts. This chain connects TRBV9 to TRBJ2-2; maybe TRBD2 (6 bases). CDR3 length: 17 amino acids. V was shortened by 4 bases and J by 8 bases, with 24 bases between the two germline ends. CDR1 and CDR2 from the germline V gene are SGDLS and YYNGEE. The CDR3 protein is CASSPRELRGPKGELFF. The CDR3 DNA is TGTGCCAGCAGCCCCCGGGAGTTGCGGGGCCCCAAGGGGGAGCTGTTTTTT.

Only a few counts were recorded for this clonotype. The chain employs TRBV4-1 and TRBJ2-5, with TRBD2 matching over 10 bases. CDR1 is MGHRA and CDR2 is YSYEKL in the germline V gene. The CDR3 contains 18 residues. J gave up 1 base and V 4 bases, and 12 bases lay outside the gene matches. CDR3 nucleotides: TGCGCCAGCAGCCCATGGGGTAGCGGGGGGCCCTTCCAAGAGACCCAGTACTTC. The encoded protein is CASSPWGSGGPFQETQYF.